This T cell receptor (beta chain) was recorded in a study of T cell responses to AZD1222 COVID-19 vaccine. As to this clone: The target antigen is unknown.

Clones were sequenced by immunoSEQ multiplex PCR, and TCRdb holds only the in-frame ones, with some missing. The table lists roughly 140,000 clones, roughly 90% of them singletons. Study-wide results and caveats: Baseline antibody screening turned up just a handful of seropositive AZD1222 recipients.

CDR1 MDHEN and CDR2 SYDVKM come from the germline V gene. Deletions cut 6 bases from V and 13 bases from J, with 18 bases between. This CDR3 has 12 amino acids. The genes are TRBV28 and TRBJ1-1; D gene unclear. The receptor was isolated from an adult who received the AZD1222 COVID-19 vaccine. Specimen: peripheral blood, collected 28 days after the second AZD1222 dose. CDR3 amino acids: CASSGSPAQGFF. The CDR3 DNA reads TGTGCCAGCAGCGGGAGTCCCGCTCAAGGTTTCTTT.